This T cell receptor (beta chain) derives from a study of T cell repertoires in cytomegalovirus infection. Overall study context: Indicated by public TCR beta signatures were CMV infection and matching HLA type.

This CDR3 comprises 14 residues. Trimming at V came to 2 bases and at J to 5 bases, leaving 3 bases not matched to a gene. Looked up from germline, CDR1 is ENHRY and CDR2 is SYGVKD. TCRdb reprocessed the reads via MiXCR and lists one record per CDR3 protein. The sample holds about 180,000 distinct CDR3 sequences, 13% to 15% seen once. Notes on this clonotype: Its cognate antigen is unknown.

Study conclusions and caveats: Dominating the ex vivo response were TCR beta clonotypes that were CMV-specific and HLA-C-restricted. Carriage of CMV together with the relevant HLA was identifiable through cumulative public TCR beta family frequency.

The sample comprised PBMCs. The receptor was isolated from a human donor in good health (CMV status not recorded). Some clones in this sample may be carry-over from other donors' samples. The chain has TRBV10-3 and TRBJ2-1, with 7 bases fitting TRBD2. The CDR3 coding sequence is TGTGCCATCAGTGAGAGCGGGAACGACAATGAGCAGTTCTTC. Protein product: CAISESGNDNEQFF.